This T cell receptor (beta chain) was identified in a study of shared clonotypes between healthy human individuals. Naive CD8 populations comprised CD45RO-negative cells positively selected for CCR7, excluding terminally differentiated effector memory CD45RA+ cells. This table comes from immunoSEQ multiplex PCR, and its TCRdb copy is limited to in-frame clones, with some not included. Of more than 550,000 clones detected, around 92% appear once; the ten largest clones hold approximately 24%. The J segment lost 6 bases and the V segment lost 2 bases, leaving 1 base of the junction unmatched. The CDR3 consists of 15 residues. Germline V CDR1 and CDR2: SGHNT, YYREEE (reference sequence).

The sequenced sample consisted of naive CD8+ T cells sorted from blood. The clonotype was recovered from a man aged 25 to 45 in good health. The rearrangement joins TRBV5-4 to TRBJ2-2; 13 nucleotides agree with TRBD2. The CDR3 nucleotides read TGTGCCAGCAGCTTCGGGACTAGCGGGGCCGGGGAGCTGTTTTTT. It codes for CASSFGTSGAGELFF.